This is a list of T cell receptor beta chains from one sample in a study of graft-versus-host responses after intestinal transplantation. Some clones are missing from TCRdb's copy, which holds only in-frame ones; the method was immunoSEQ multiplex PCR. The sample records some 110,000 clones, 85% to 95% being singletons. Their cognate antigens are unknown. The material sequenced was unstimulated CD4+ T cells sorted from spleen or lymph node cells, taken before transplant. All receptors come from a human donor who was the organ donor for an intestinal transplant. Both conserved end residues are part of each CDR3. A D gene is named only where the DNA matches it firmly. Some rows have no size entry. The others give once, few or many, or a class for an expanded clone.

V gene: TRBV7-2
J gene: TRBJ2-3
clone size: NA
D gene: NA
CDR3 protein: CASSLIGSTDTQYF
CDR3 DNA: TGTGCCAGCAGCTTGATAGGTAGCACAGATACGCAGTATTTT

V gene: TRBV19
J gene: TRBJ1-5
clone size: NA
D gene: NA
CDR3 protein: CASSIQSAGAGQPQHF
CDR3 DNA: TGTGCCAGTAGTATTCAGTCTGCTGGGGCCGGGCAGCCCCAGCATTTT

V gene: TRBV11-2
J gene: TRBJ1-5
clone size: NA
D gene: TRBD1
CDR3 protein: CASSLGGQGRQPQHF
CDR3 DNA: TGTGCCAGCAGCTTAGGGGGACAGGGACGTCAGCCCCAGCATTTT

V gene: TRBV2
J gene: TRBJ1-4
clone size: NA
D gene: NA
CDR3 protein: CASRFGGTANEKLFF
CDR3 DNA: TGTGCCAGCAGGTTCGGGGGAACAGCTAATGAAAAACTGTTTTTT

V gene: TRBV7-6
J gene: TRBJ2-5
clone size: NA
D gene: NA
CDR3 protein: CASSPLVGKETQYF
CDR3 DNA: TGTGCCAGCAGCCCCTTGGTAGGGAAAGAGACCCAGTACTTC

V gene: TRBV28
J gene: TRBJ2-4
clone size: NA
D gene: NA
CDR3 protein: CASNPGWAKNIQYF
CDR3 DNA: TGTGCCAGCAACCCAGGGTGGGCCAAAAACATTCAGTACTTC

V gene: TRBV2
J gene: TRBJ2-7
clone size: NA
D gene: TRBD2
CDR3 protein: CAVSRLREYEQYF
CDR3 DNA: TGTGCAGTATCCCGACTGCGGGAGTACGAGCAGTACTTC

V gene: TRBV27
J gene: TRBJ2-7
clone size: NA
D gene: TRBD2
CDR3 protein: CASSSRLAAPYEQYF
CDR3 DNA: TGTGCCAGCAGTTCGCGACTAGCGGCCCCCTACGAGCAGTACTTC

V gene: TRBV5-1
J gene: TRBJ2-2
clone size: NA
D gene: TRBD2
CDR3 protein: CASSLRAGGPTGELFF
CDR3 DNA: TGCGCCAGCAGCTTGAGAGCGGGAGGGCCCACCGGGGAGCTGTTTTTT

V gene: TRBV19
J gene: TRBJ1-2
clone size: NA
D gene: TRBD1
CDR3 protein: CASSSRDRGNYGYTF
CDR3 DNA: TGTGCCAGTAGTAGCCGGGACAGGGGCAACTATGGCTACACCTTC

V gene: TRBV2
J gene: TRBJ2-7
clone size: NA
D gene: NA
CDR3 protein: CASSEAEEFSYEQYF
CDR3 DNA: TGTGCCAGCAGTGAAGCCGAAGAGTTCTCCTACGAGCAGTACTTC

V gene: TRBV11-2
J gene: TRBJ2-7
clone size: once
D gene: TRBD2
CDR3 protein: CASSLGFFRRTSGIEQYF
CDR3 DNA: TGTGCCAGCAGCTTAGGGTTTTTTCGTAGGACTAGCGGGATCGAGCAGTACTTC

V gene: TRBV5-1
J gene: TRBJ2-1
clone size: NA
D gene: TRBD2
CDR3 protein: CASREGGASSYNEQFF
CDR3 DNA: TGCGCCAGCCGGGAGGGCGGGGCAAGCTCCTACAATGAGCAGTTCTTC

V gene: TRBV30
J gene: TRBJ1-4
clone size: once
D gene: TRBD1
CDR3 protein: CAWSVGTGQEKLFF
CDR3 DNA: TGTGCCTGGAGTGTAGGGACAGGGCAAGAAAAACTGTTTTTT

V gene: TRBV23-1
J gene: TRBJ2-2
clone size: NA
D gene: NA
CDR3 protein: CARKMQGGVGTGELFF
CDR3 DNA: TGCGCCAGAAAAATGCAGGGGGGCGTCGGCACCGGGGAGCTGTTTTTT

V gene: TRBV7-7
J gene: TRBJ2-3
clone size: NA
D gene: NA
CDR3 protein: CASSPQSSTDTQYF
CDR3 DNA: TGTGCCAGCAGCCCCCAGTCCAGCACAGATACGCAGTATTTT

V gene: TRBV9
J gene: TRBJ2-5
clone size: once
D gene: TRBD1
CDR3 protein: CASSVGDRVPETQYF
CDR3 DNA: TGTGCCAGCAGCGTAGGGGACAGGGTCCCAGAGACCCAGTACTTC

V gene: TRBV4-1
J gene: TRBJ1-2
clone size: NA
D gene: NA
CDR3 protein: CASSQDTGLWGYTF
CDR3 DNA: TGCGCCAGCAGCCAAGATACAGGGCTGTGGGGCTACACCTTC

V gene: TRBV28
J gene: TRBJ1-5
clone size: NA
D gene: NA
CDR3 protein: CASRGGNQPQHF
CDR3 DNA: TGTGCCAGCAGGGGAGGCAATCAGCCCCAGCATTTT

V gene: TRBV19
J gene: TRBJ2-5
clone size: NA
D gene: NA
CDR3 protein: CASRSGGRQGGKQYF
CDR3 DNA: TGTGCCAGTAGATCCGGGGGGAGACAGGGCGGCAAGCAGTACTTC

V gene: TRBV5-4
J gene: TRBJ1-6
clone size: NA
D gene: NA
CDR3 protein: CASSLGTSYNSPLHF
CDR3 DNA: TGTGCCAGCAGCTTGGGGACATCTTATAATTCACCCCTCCACTTT